This is a list of T cell receptor beta chains from one sample in a study of T cells in localized non-small cell lung cancer. Data came from immunoSEQ multiplex PCR; TCRdb stores just in-frame clones and leaves some out. The sample lists some 2,800 clones; around 33% were seen once. Sequenced material: normal lung tissue next to the tumor, taken before any cancer treatment. These receptors were collected from a man aged 40 to 70 with stage I lung adenocarcinoma. Each CDR3 is given with its conserved first and last residue. A D gene is named only where the DNA matches it firmly. Size is stated for part of the rows, as once, few or many counts, or as a class when the clone is expanded.

DNA | CDR3 | size | J | V | D
TGTGCCAGCGGACGAGCGGGGGGGCCTTACGAGCAGTACTTC | CASGRAGGPYEQYF | few | TRBJ2-7 | TRBV7-5 | NA
TGTGCCAGCAGTCGCGGGACGGGGCCCCAGCATTTT | CASSRGTGPQHF | medium-sized | TRBJ1-5 | TRBV6-8 | NA
TGTGCCAGCAGTCCAGACAGGGGAAATCAGCCCCAGCATTTT | CASSPDRGNQPQHF | few | TRBJ1-5 | TRBV6-8 | TRBD1
TGTGCCAGCAACGGCTTGAGGACAGGTCCTCTTCAGCGTGGCTACACCTTC | CASNGLRTGPLQRGYTF | few | TRBJ1-2 | TRBV6-8 | TRBD1
TGCGCCAGCAGCCAAGCTCTAGCGGGGGGGCCCCAAGAGACCCAGTACTTC | CASSQALAGGPQETQYF | NA | TRBJ2-5 | TRBV5-1 | TRBD2
TGTGCCAGCAAGAGGACTGACACCGGGGAGCTGTTTTTT | CASKRTDTGELFF | few | TRBJ2-2 | TRBV6-4 | NA
TGTGCCAGCAGTTTAACGGGGAATGAAGCTTTCTTT | CASSLTGNEAFF | once | TRBJ1-1 | TRBV28 | NA
TGTGCCAGCTCACCACAGGGACCTGGAGGAAATCAGCCCCAGCATTTT | CASSPQGPGGNQPQHF | NA | TRBJ1-5 | TRBV18 | NA
TGTGCCAGCAGTCTCTGGATGAACACTGAAGCTTTCTTT | CASSLWMNTEAFF | NA | TRBJ1-1 | TRBV2 | NA
TGTGCCAGCAGTTACTCTGGGCAGCTCACAGATACGCAGTATTTT | CASSYSGQLTDTQYF | medium-sized | TRBJ2-3 | TRBV6-8 | NA
TGTGCCAGCAGTTTCTTTTCGGGGGCAGGTGAGCAGTTCTTC | CASSFFSGAGEQFF | few | TRBJ2-1 | TRBV28 | NA
TGTGCCATAGCAGGGGCTCAATACGAGCAGTACTTC | CAIAGAQYEQYF | few | TRBJ2-7 | TRBV6-8 | NA
TGTGCCAGCACCCGAGGGGGTCAAGAGACCCAGTACTTC | CASTRGGQETQYF | medium-sized | TRBJ2-5 | TRBV9 | NA
TGTGCCAGCACCCTAGCGGGAGGGCTTAACTACGAGCAGTACTTC | CASTLAGGLNYEQYF | NA | TRBJ2-7 | TRBV28 | TRBD2
TGTGCCTGGGCGCCTGATTCAAACGCCGGGGAGCTGTTTTTT | CAWAPDSNAGELFF | NA | TRBJ2-2 | TRBV30 | NA
TGTGCCAGCAGAGGACCCCCCACACCTACAACTTACACCTACGAGCAGTACTTC | CASRGPPTPTTYTYEQYF | large | TRBJ2-7 | TRBV6-8 | NA
TGCGCCAGCAGCCCGACCTACGGGAACACTGAAGCTTTCTTT | CASSPTYGNTEAFF | NA | TRBJ1-1 | TRBV23-1 | NA
TGTGCCAGCTCTCCGGGACAGGGGTTCGGTTCACCCCTCCACTTT | CASSPGQGFGSPLHF | once | TRBJ1-6 | TRBV18 | TRBD1
TGTGCCTGGAGTGTCGGGGAGACCCAGTACTTC | CAWSVGETQYF | NA | TRBJ2-5 | TRBV30 | NA
TGTGCCAGCAGCTTCCGGACGGGCGCAGATACGCAGTATTTT | CASSFRTGADTQYF | NA | TRBJ2-3 | TRBV11-3 | NA
TGTGCCAGCAGCTTAGGGGACGCCCGCTACAATGAGCAGTTCTTC | CASSLGDARYNEQFF | few | TRBJ2-1 | TRBV11-3 | NA
TGTGCCAGCAGCTTAGGGGACAAGTCTAGCACAGATACGCAGTATTTT | CASSLGDKSSTDTQYF | medium-sized | TRBJ2-3 | TRBV11-3 | NA
TGTGCCAGCAGTTTTCGAAAGACAGGGGTTCTGTATGGCTACACCTTC | CASSFRKTGVLYGYTF | NA | TRBJ1-2 | TRBV6-8 | TRBD1
TGCGCCAGCAGCCAAGGACGAACACAGGGTGCCTACGAGCAGTACTTC | CASSQGRTQGAYEQYF | NA | TRBJ2-7 | TRBV1 | NA
TGTGCCTGGAGTGTGTTGGGGATGGCTGAAGCTTTCTTT | CAWSVLGMAEAFF | NA | TRBJ1-1 | TRBV30 | NA
TGTGCCAGCTCAGAGCTCTTTTTCAATGAGCAGTTCTTC | CASSELFFNEQFF | NA | TRBJ2-1 | TRBV18 | NA
TGTGCCAGCAGTTACTCGGGGGGGACTGAAGCTTTCTTT | CASSYSGGTEAFF | NA | TRBJ1-1 | TRBV6-8 | NA
TGTGCCTGGAATGGGCAGGGGGGCGGCTACACCTTC | CAWNGQGGGYTF | NA | TRBJ1-2 | TRBV30 | TRBD1
TGTGCCAGCAGCCATGGACAGCTAACTAATTCACCCCTCCACTTT | CASSHGQLTNSPLHF | few | TRBJ1-6 | TRBV9 | NA
TGTGCCTGGAGTGGGTCAGCCGAGCAGTACTTC | CAWSGSAEQYF | NA | TRBJ2-7 | TRBV30 | NA
TGCGCCAGCAGCTTGGGACAGGAATACTACGAGCAGTACTTC | CASSLGQEYYEQYF | NA | TRBJ2-7 | TRBV5-1 | NA
TGCGCCAGCAGTCAATCCGTCAGGGCCGGGGAGCTGTTTTTT | CASSQSVRAGELFF | NA | TRBJ2-2 | TRBV23-1 | NA
TGTGCCAGCAGTCCGAGACCTGGTCGGACAGGGGGTTGGACCGGGGAGCTGTTTTTT | CASSPRPGRTGGWTGELFF | NA | TRBJ2-2 | TRBV28 | TRBD1
TGTGCCAGCAGTAGGGGCGCCTATGGCTACACCTTC | CASSRGAYGYTF | NA | TRBJ1-2 | TRBV25-1 | NA
TGCAGCGTTGAACAGGAAAACTATGGCTACACCTTC | CSVEQENYGYTF | once | TRBJ1-2 | TRBV29-1 | NA
TGTGCCAGCAGTTTACTGGGGGGTGACCTTTATACGCAGTATTTT | CASSLLGGDLYTQYF | few | TRBJ2-3 | TRBV28 | NA
TGTGCCAGCAGGAGACTAAGCTCCTACAATGAGCAGTTCTTC | CASRRLSSYNEQFF | medium-sized | TRBJ2-1 | TRBV6-8 | NA
TGTGCCAGCAGTTTGCAGGGGGACTATGGCTACACCTTC | CASSLQGDYGYTF | NA | TRBJ1-2 | TRBV28 | TRBD1
TGTGCCAGCAGCGGCGACAGGACGGGGGAAGGTGGCTACACCTTC | CASSGDRTGEGGYTF | medium-sized | TRBJ1-2 | TRBV9 | NA
TGTGCCAGCAGTTACACGAAACCTCGGGGGGGCCAAGAGACCCAGTACTTC | CASSYTKPRGGQETQYF | few | TRBJ2-5 | TRBV6-8 | TRBD2
TGTGCCAGCAGTGCCGTCGCGTCGGGGGACACTGAAGCTTTCTTT | CASSAVASGDTEAFF | few | TRBJ1-1 | TRBV6-8 | NA
TGTGCCAGCAGGGGGGACGGTCGGATTTATGGCTACACCTTC | CASRGDGRIYGYTF | medium-sized | TRBJ1-2 | TRBV6-8 | NA
TGTGCCAGCAGCTCTCAGACTAGCGGGAGAACGTTCACTTACACCGGGGAGCTGTTTTTT | CASSSQTSGRTFTYTGELFF | medium-sized | TRBJ2-2 | TRBV11-3 | TRBD2
TGTGCCAGCAGCTCCCTGGGTCGGACGCCTCCGCATGGCTACACCTTC | CASSSLGRTPPHGYTF | few | TRBJ1-2 | TRBV11-3 | NA
TGTGCCAGCAGCGCTATGACAGGGACGGAGACCCAGTACTTC | CASSAMTGTETQYF | few | TRBJ2-5 | TRBV11-3 | TRBD1
TGTGCCAGCTCACCACCGGGGGCTCGGTCCTACGAGCAGTACTTC | CASSPPGARSYEQYF | NA | TRBJ2-7 | TRBV18 | NA
TGTGCCAGCAGGGCGGGACAAAGCGCAGGAGATACGCAGTATTTT | CASRAGQSAGDTQYF | large | TRBJ2-3 | TRBV11-3 | NA
TGTGCCAGCTCACCGCCGGGACTTAACACAGATACGCAGTATTTT | CASSPPGLNTDTQYF | NA | TRBJ2-3 | TRBV18 | NA
TGTGCCAGTAGCCACAGGTCCTATGGGGGATCTGGGGCCAACGTCCTGACTTTC | CASSHRSYGGSGANVLTF | NA | TRBJ2-6 | TRBV19 | NA
TGTGCCAGTAGTATAGGATTCCCTAGCGGGAGAACAGATACGCAGTATTTT | CASSIGFPSGRTDTQYF | NA | TRBJ2-3 | TRBV19 | TRBD2
TGTGCCAAGACAGGGGGCTCCAGCTCTGGAAACACCATATATTTT | CAKTGGSSSGNTIYF | NA | TRBJ1-3 | TRBV19 | TRBD1
TGTGCCAGCAGCCTACGGACAGGGTGGAACACTGAAGCTTTCTTT | CASSLRTGWNTEAFF | few | TRBJ1-1 | TRBV14 | TRBD1